This T cell receptor (beta chain) was captured in a study of T cells in Graves' hyperthyroidism and ophthalmopathy. General study results and limits: Most thyroid clonotypes expanded above 0.001 appeared in blood too.

This clonotype was observed many times. Its antigen remains unknown. Unmatched junction bases numbered 4, after V lost 2 bases and J lost 9 bases. The germline CDR1 and CDR2 sequences are MNHEY and SMNVEV (reference sequence). The CDR3 runs to 13 residues. Amplified TCR beta CDR3 regions came from RNA transcripts. The HTBI primer set served for first-round RT-PCR of the TCR CDR3. MiXCR, run by TCRdb on the multiplex PCR reads, gives a single entry per CDR3 protein. The sample has more than 350,000 distinct CDR3 sequences, 13% to 15% seen once. Sequencing was carried out using blood. The receptor's source is a woman aged 60-75 years with Graves' ophthalmopathy. The genes are TRBV27 and TRBJ2-1; TRBD2 matches 7 bases. The CDR3 region is CASSLAGVGEQFF. CDR3 coding DNA: TGTGCCAGCAGTTTAGCGGGAGTTGGTGAGCAGTTCTTC.